This entry lists 24 T cell receptor beta chains sequenced from one sample in a study of beta chain features in type 1 diabetes (dated by TCRdb to between 2018 and 2020). The library relied on the immunoSEQ multiplex PCR assay. The High Capacity cDNA Reverse Transcription Kit was used to reverse transcribe all of the isolated RNA, meaning that expressed TCRB transcripts were what got sequenced. TCRdb's version of the immuneACCESS table is confined to in-frame rearrangements and falls short of the full clone set. An unresolved V gene accounts for under half of the shortfall where checked; the remainder is of unknown origin. The sample profile shows 970,000 or so clones; 15% to 20% of them were found once. The top ten hold roughly 0.025% of the sample. Sample: naive CD4+ T cells from blood. Reading the label with the study, this specimen's cell subset or site is: true naive CD4+ T cells. These receptors were obtained from a woman aged 18-29 years in good health.

This rearrangement joins TRBV6-6 to TRBJ2-2, with TRBD1 matching 9 bases. The junction had 11 bases not matched to a gene; V was cut back by 6 bases and J by 6 bases. The CDR3 contains 16 residues. Germline V gene data show CDR1 as MNHNY and CDR2 as SVGAGI (reference sequence). In DNA form, the CDR3 reads TGTGCCAGCAGACTTCCCGGGACAGGGAAGGCCGGGGAGCTGTTTTTT. Translated: CASRLPGTGKAGELFF.

This rearrangement joins TRBV28 to TRBJ2-4; D unclear. The CDR3 consists of 16 residues. With 1 base removed from V and 0 bases from J, the gap between germline ends came to 10 bases. CDR1 and CDR2 (germline): MDHEN, SYDVKM. In nucleotides, the CDR3 is TGTGCCAGCAGTTTATTTCCCGGGCTAGCCAAAAACATTCAGTACTTC. This gives the protein CASSLFPGLAKNIQYF.

The rearrangement links TRBV21-1 to TRBJ2-7; the table's D gene call, TRBD2, was not cross checked with the DNA. TRBV21-1 is termed a pseudogene. The CDR3 extends over 19 amino acids. DNA of the CDR3: TGTGCCAGCAGCAAAGACTCCCTCGGACTAGCGGGGAGCTCCTACGAGCAGTACTTC. Its translation is CASSKDSLGLAGSSYEQYF.

V usage is TRBV11-2 and J usage is TRBJ2-1, with D tentatively TRBD1 (6 bases). The CDR3 contains 12 residues. Per the germline V gene, CDR1 is SGHAT and CDR2 is FQNNGV. Trimming took 6 bases from V and 9 from J, leaving 12 bases between them. CDR3 in amino acids: CASSYQGSEQFF. The CDR3 region has the DNA TGTGCCAGCAGTTATCAGGGGTCTGAGCAGTTCTTC.

The chain uses TRBV10-1 and TRBJ1-2; the D is unclear. This CDR3 comprises 13 residues. The germline V gene has CDR1 WNHNN and CDR2 SYGVQD (reference sequence). V was clipped by 3 bases and J by 4 bases, with 9 bases between them. The CDR3: CASSDSFSYGYTF. The DNA of the CDR3 is TGCGCCAGCAGTGACAGCTTTTCCTATGGCTACACCTTC.

This sequence joins TRBV19 and TRBJ1-5, with 11 bases matching TRBD1. J was trimmed by 9 bases and V by 3 bases; bases with no gene match: 1. The CDR3 has 13 residues. CDR1 and CDR2 from the germline V gene are LNHDA and SQIVND (reference sequence). This chain's CDR3 is CASSMDRGPPQHF. The DNA of the CDR3 is TGTGCCAGTAGTATGGACAGGGGGCCGCCCCAGCATTTT. Filled out from reference TRBV19 and TRBJ1-5, the complete variable domain reads DGGITQSPKYLFRKEGQNVTLSCEQNLNHDAMYWYRQDPGQGLRLIYYSQIVNDFQKGDIAEGYSVSREKKESFPLTVTSAQKNPTAFYLCASSMDRGPPQHFGDGTRLSIL.

This rearrangement joins TRBV18 to TRBJ2-7, with D tentatively TRBD2 (5 bases). In germline, CDR1 is KGHSH, CDR2 LQKENI. The CDR3 loop spans 16 amino acids. V lost 0 bases and J lost 2, with 14 bases in between. CDR3: CASSPPRRLGTYEQYF. The CDR3 coding sequence is TGTGCCAGCTCACCACCCAGGCGCCTCGGGACCTACGAGCAGTACTTC.

This clone was recorded a few times. The chain uses TRBV5-4 and TRBJ2-3; the match to TRBD2 covers 10 bases. This CDR3 has 15 residues. Trimming cost V 4 bases and J 6 bases; bases outside gene matches: 8. Germline CDR1 and CDR2: SGHNT and YYREEE (reference sequence). In nucleotides, the CDR3 is TGTGCCAGCAGCGCTAGCGGGAGCCTTGGGGATACGCAGTATTTT. This encodes CASSASGSLGDTQYF.

The J gene is TRBJ2-5, the V gene TRBV7-8; possible D gene TRBD2, 5 bases. CDR3 length: 14 amino acids. V was shortened by 1 base and J by 7 bases, with 13 bases between the two germline ends. CDR1 and CDR2 (germline): SGHVS, FQNEAQ. The CDR3 reads CASSLGAGGGTQYF. As DNA, the CDR3 is TGTGCCAGCAGCTTAGGGGCTGGAGGAGGGACCCAGTACTTC.

The rearrangement uses TRBV2 and TRBJ1-4, with 8 nucleotides matching TRBD1. The CDR3 contains 14 residues. Germline CDR1 reads SNHLY; CDR2 reads FYNNEI. Trimming took 6 bases from V and 7 from J; bases not matched to a gene: 7. CDR3 DNA sequence: TGTGCCAGCAGAGAACAGGGGGTGGCTGAAAAACTGTTTTTT. Amino acid sequence: CASREQGVAEKLFF.

On this clone itself: The same CDR3 can be traced to other DNA sequences in this sample. The chain links TRBV28 to TRBJ1-2, with 9 bases fitting TRBD1. V dropped 8 bases and J dropped 4; count of bases not matched to a gene: 5. The CDR3 has 13 residues. CDR1 and CDR2 from the germline V gene are MDHEN and SYDVKM. In DNA form, the CDR3 reads TGTGCCAGCTCGTTGACAGGGGGCTATGGCTACACCTTC. This sequence encodes CASSLTGGYGYTF.

This clone was seen a handful of times. The chain uses TRBV7-2 and TRBJ2-1, with TRBD2 matching over 13 bases. Germline CDR1 and CDR2: SGHTA and FQGNSA. J lost 5 bases, V lost 5 bases, and 6 bases had no gene match. The CDR3 has 16 residues. The CDR3, as DNA: TGTGCCAGCAGCGCACTACTAGCGGGAGGGAACAATGAGCAGTTCTTC. Residues: CASSALLAGGNNEQFF.

In this sample, this clone turned up a few times. The chain couples TRBV7-3 to TRBJ2-1, with TRBD2 matching 14 bases. Trimming at V came to 5 bases and at J to 9 bases, leaving 3 bases not matched to a gene. The CDR3 is 14 amino acids. Germline loops: CDR1 SGHTA, CDR2 FQGTGA. This chain's CDR3 is CASSPGLAGVEQFF. In DNA form, the CDR3 reads TGTGCCAGCAGCCCGGGACTAGCGGGAGTTGAGCAGTTCTTC. Looking up the rest from reference TRBV7-3 and TRBJ2-1 gives the full variable domain: GAGVSQTPSNKVTEKGKYVELRCDPISGHTALYWYRQSLGQGPEFLIYFQGTGAADDSGLPNDRFFAVRPEGSVSTLKIQRTERGDSAVYLCASSPGLAGVEQFFGPGTRLTVL.

The chain links TRBV27 to TRBJ2-7; 7 bases fit TRBD1. Germline V gene lookup returns CDR1 MNHEY and CDR2 SMNVEV (reference sequence). The CDR3 length is 14 residues. V shed 6 bases and J 5 bases; nucleotides not matched to a gene: 10. CDR3: CASRMRGRDNEQYF. In DNA, the CDR3 is TGTGCCAGCAGGATGAGGGGGCGAGACAACGAGCAGTACTTC.

The chain links TRBV28 to TRBJ2-7; a weak D match, TRBD2 (7 bases). The CDR3 loop spans 16 amino acids. The V gene's germline CDR1 is MDHEN and CDR2 SYDVKM. Trimming removed 4 bases at V and 3 bases at J, with 19 bases between. CDR3 loop: CASSSTRGGDRYEQYF. CDR3 bases: TGTGCCAGCAGTTCTACGAGGGGGGGAGATCGCTACGAGCAGTACTTC.

This clone was seen only a few times. This sequence joins TRBV4-2 and TRBJ2-1; D is undetermined. Germline V CDR1 and CDR2: LGHNA, YNFKEQ. The V and J ends lost 0 bases and 7 bases respectively, with 1 base between them. CDR3 length: 11 amino acids. The CDR3 DNA reads as TGTGCCAGCAGCCAAGAAAATGAGCAGTTCTTC. Its translation: CASSQENEQFF.

In its sample, this clone was seen a few times. The V call is TRBV9, the J call TRBJ2-1, with TRBD2 matching 10 bases. Germline assignment: CDR1 SGDLS and CDR2 YYNGEE. V shed 4 bases, J shed 4 bases, and the junction held 11 bases outside the gene matches. This CDR3 spans 17 amino acids. CDR3 DNA sequence: TGTGCCAGCAGCCCCCGAGGGATAGCGGGGGGATACAATGAGCAGTTCTTC. As protein: CASSPRGIAGGYNEQFF.

The chain joins TRBV7-2 to TRBJ2-5, with D possibly being TRBD2 (6 bases). CDR1 is SGHTA, CDR2 FQGNSA, per germline. This CDR3 comprises 16 residues. The germline V and J ends were trimmed by 5 bases and 2 bases, with 18 bases remaining between them. The chain's CDR3 is CASSAGQRVLQETQYF. CDR3 DNA sequence: TGTGCCAGCAGCGCAGGGCAGCGGGTCCTACAAGAGACCCAGTACTTC.

This clone was found many times. This chain links TRBV10-3 with TRBJ2-1, with TRBD2 matching 10 bases. Per germline, CDR1 ENHRY and CDR2 SYGVKD. The CDR3 loop spans 16 amino acids. V trimming: 4 bases; J trimming: 3 bases; junction bases outside the gene matches: 6. The CDR3 spells CAISGSTSGNYNEQFF. DNA for the CDR3: TGTGCCATCAGTGGGTCAACTAGCGGGAACTACAATGAGCAGTTCTTC.

This clone has more than one count but fewer than ten. The J gene is TRBJ1-2, the V gene TRBV7-2; D may be TRBD1 (5 bases). This CDR3 region has 14 residues. CDR1 SGHTA and CDR2 FQGNSA come from the germline V gene. Trimming removed 5 bases from V and 8 bases from J, with 18 bases in between. The CDR3 protein is CASSIESGRRGYTF. In DNA form, the CDR3 reads TGTGCCAGCAGCATTGAATCAGGGCGACGAGGCTACACCTTC.

This clone appeared a few times. The chain joins TRBV4-3 to TRBJ1-1; TRBD1 might be the D (5 bases). Looked up from germline, CDR1 is LGHNA and CDR2 is YSLEER. V lost 0 bases to trimming and J lost 4 bases, with 12 bases between them. The CDR3 loop spans 15 amino acids. CDR3 amino acids: CASSQDYRLGTEAFF. The CDR3 region has the DNA TGCGCCAGCAGCCAAGATTACAGGCTGGGCACTGAAGCTTTCTTT.

This clone was found a few times. The genes are TRBV11-2 and TRBJ1-2; D gene uncertain. CDR3 length: 14 residues. CDR1 is SGHAT and CDR2 is FQNNGV in the germline V gene. V lost 5 bases and J 4 bases, leaving 14 bases between the germline ends. This CDR3 is CASSPRSDFYGYTF. CDR3 DNA: TGTGCCAGCAGCCCCCGATCTGATTTCTATGGCTACACCTTC. Full variable domain (outside the CDR3, taken from reference TRBV11-2 and TRBJ1-2): EAGVAQSPRYKIIEKRQSVAFWCNPISGHATLYWYQQILGQGPKLLIQFQNNGVVDDSQLPKDRFSAERLKGVDSTLKIQPAKLEDSAVYLCASSPRSDFYGYTFGSGTRLTVV.

The CDR3 reads CASSQSLRRNEQFF. As DNA, the CDR3 is TGCGCCAGCAGTCAATCGTTGCGGCGCAATGAGCAGTTCTTC. The chain has TRBV23-1 and TRBJ2-1; no firm D call. TRBV23-1 qualifies as an ORF whose function is uncertain. The CDR3 extends over 14 amino acids. Between the trimmed V and J ends, which lost 0 bases and 6 bases, there was a span of 9 bases.

This chain connects TRBV7-2 to TRBJ2-2; possible D gene TRBD2, 5 bases. The CDR3 consists of 15 residues. Germline values: CDR1 SGHTA, CDR2 FQGNSA. Trimming shortened V by 1 base and J by 6 bases, and 12 bases separated the two germline ends. CDR3 sequence (DNA): TGTGCCAGCAGCTTAGTCTTAGCGCAGGCCGGGGAGCTGTTTTTT. Protein sequence: CASSLVLAQAGELFF.